What follows describes a single T cell receptor (beta chain). These data originate in a study of blood T cell repertoires in COVID-19. Study-level background: PBMCs, B-cell-depleted T cells, or T cells were the source of the cDNA or gDNA that made up the material.

Assay: immunoSEQ multiplex PCR; the TCRdb copy retains only in-frame clones and omits some. The sample lists 90,000 to 140,000 clones, about 76% occurring once. This CDR3 is 17 amino acids long. CDR1 is MGHRA and CDR2 is YSYEKL in the germline V gene. V was clipped by 6 bases and J by 4 bases; unmatched bases: 12. V gene TRBV4-1 combines with J gene TRBJ2-3; 11 bases align to TRBD2. Input material: peripheral blood. This TCR came from a man older than 75 with acute or convalescent COVID-19. The CDR3, as DNA: TGCGCCAGCAGGGGATATAGCGGGAGGGCCAGGGCAGATACGCAGTATTTT. It yields the protein CASRGYSGRARADTQYF.